The sequence of this TCR beta chain was determined in a study of siplizumab effects on memory and regulatory T cells. The study, taken as a whole, reports: Alloreactive CD4+ clones that could be mapped were on average about 70% Treg-derived with siplizumab, against less than 30% in controls. Naive T cells appeared more diverse than memory cells and seemed to be major alloresponse contributors. Many proliferating CD4+ or CD8+ clones remained unclassified. Roughly 75-96% of them could not be assigned either a naive or a memory phenotype.

About this clone: Its antigen is unidentified.

V was cut by 6 bases and J by 2 bases, with 14 bases left in between. The CDR3 is 14 amino acids. Germline V lookup: CDR1 MNHEY, CDR2 SVGAGI. Assay used: immunoSEQ multiplex PCR; TCRdb lists only in-frame clones, some missing. The repertoire consists of around 110,000 clones, with roughly 94% occurring once and the leading ten covering roughly 1.7%. This rearrangement joins TRBV6-5 to TRBJ2-7, with D unclear. This receptor was taken from a human donor in good health. The sequenced sample was non-Treg CD4+ T cells sorted from blood. The CDR3 here is CASSRTAVTYEQYF. The CDR3 bases are TGTGCCAGCAGCCGAACAGCAGTGACCTACGAGCAGTACTTC.